The clone carrying this TCR beta chain was seen a few times. TCRdb fed the 5' RACE reads into MiXCR, producing one record per CDR3 protein. The sample records about 270,000 distinct CDR3 sequences, just over 15% being singletons. This entry comes from a study of T-cell memory formation after mild COVID-19. The CDR3 is 14 residues long. V was clipped by 4 bases and J by 6 bases, with 12 bases between them. The chain joins TRBV12-3 or TRBV12-4 to TRBJ1-4; D is ambiguous. The specimen was PBMCs or a T cell subset sorted from them (not recorded which). This receptor was obtained from an adult woman who had mild COVID-19 (a few samples of this study predate the infection). Cell type and time point are not known. Written as DNA, the CDR3 is TGTGCCAGCAGTTCTGGATACCTTTATGAAAAACTGTTTTTT. This sequence encodes CASSSGYLYEKLFF.